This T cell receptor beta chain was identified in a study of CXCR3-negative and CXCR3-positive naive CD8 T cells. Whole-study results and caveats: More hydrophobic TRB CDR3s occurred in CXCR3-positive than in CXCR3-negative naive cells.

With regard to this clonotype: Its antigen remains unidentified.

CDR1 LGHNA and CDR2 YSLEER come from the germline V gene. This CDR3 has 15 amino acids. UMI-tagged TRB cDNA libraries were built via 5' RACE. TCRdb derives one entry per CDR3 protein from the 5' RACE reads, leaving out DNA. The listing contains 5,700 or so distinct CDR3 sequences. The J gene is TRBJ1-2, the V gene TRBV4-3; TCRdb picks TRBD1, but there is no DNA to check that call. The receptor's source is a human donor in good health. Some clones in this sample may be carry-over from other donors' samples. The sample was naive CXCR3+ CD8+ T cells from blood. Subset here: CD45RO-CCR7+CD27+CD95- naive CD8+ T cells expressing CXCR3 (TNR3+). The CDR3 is CASSADRAAEGGYTF.